This T cell receptor (beta chain) is drawn from a study of beta chain features in type 1 diabetes. Germline CDR1 PRHDT, CDR2 FYEKMQ (reference sequence). The CDR3 loop spans 16 amino acids. V lost 5 bases to trimming and J lost 3 bases; unmatched junction nucleotides: 8. Reverse transcription of all isolated RNA meant that expressed TCRB transcripts were sequenced. The table came from immunoSEQ multiplex PCR; TCRdb's copy has only in-frame clones and leaves some out. Counted here are roughly 280,000 clones, 24% occurring once; the ten biggest clones make up more than 0.009%. This clone has just a few counts. Antigen unknown. Study-level findings and limits: TCRB CDR3 length was moderately but significantly reduced in all four CD4+ subsets of Type 1 diabetes patients.

Sequencing was done on a sample of naive CD4+ T cells from blood. The chain employs TRBV13 and TRBJ2-5, with TRBD2 identical over 11 bases. This receptor was identified in a woman in her 30s with type 1 diabetes. The CDR3 sequence is CASSLGLAGPKETQYF. DNA of the CDR3: TGTGCCAGCAGCCTCGGACTAGCGGGCCCTAAAGAGACCCAGTACTTC.